The T cell receptor (beta chain) described here comes from a study of early stage breast cancer tumors. Findings of the study overall: Chain pairing and CD4, CD8 or FOXP3 expression were not captured. Most shared enriched TCRB sequences were commonly generated ones.

In its sample, this clone was seen a few times. As yet, its antigen is unknown. Germline CDR1 reads SGDLS; CDR2 reads YYNGEE. V dropped 4 bases and J dropped 5; count of bases not matched to a gene: 1. The CDR3 length is 13 residues. Each sample had two DNA replicates, approximately 0.5 ug blood or roughly 1.4 ug tissue. Profiled with immunoSEQ multiplex PCR; TCRdb holds only in-frame clones, not every one. The top ten clones hold around 4.7% of a sample with about 69,000 clones, approximately 80% of them seen once. The chain has TRBV9 and TRBJ2-2; TRBD2 matches 8 bases. Sequenced input: blood. The receptor was isolated from a person aged 40-50 years with breast cancer. The CDR3 region is CASSPSGTGELFF. CDR3 DNA sequence: TGTGCCAGCAGCCCTAGCGGGACCGGGGAGCTGTTTTTT.